This passage covers 15 T cell receptor beta chains from one sample sequenced in a study of early T cells in non-severe SARS-CoV-2 infection. MiXCR, applied by TCRdb to the 5' RACE reads, yields one record per CDR3 protein. The data show approximately 37,000 distinct CDR3 sequences, roughly 5% seen once. The starting material was whole blood, obtained at baseline. These receptors were taken from an adult who was a healthcare worker with PCR-confirmed SARS-CoV-2 infection or an uninfected control (not recorded which).

At least ten counts were recorded for this clonotype. The rearrangement uses TRBV27 and TRBJ2-7; maybe TRBD2 (6 bases). Between the trimmed V and J ends, which lost 5 bases and 2 bases, there was a span of 16 bases. The CDR3 has 15 amino acids. The V gene's germline CDR1 is MNHEY and CDR2 SMNVEV (reference sequence). The DNA for the CDR3 is TGTGCCAGCAGTCGGGGGTATCAATACGCCTACGAGCAGTACGTC. Translation: CASSRGYQYAYEQYV.

This clonotype was found many times. This chain uses TRBV6-5 with TRBJ1-6; 7 nucleotides line up with TRBD1. V shed 5 bases and J 10 bases; nucleotides not matched to a gene: 5. The length of the CDR3 is 13 residues. Germline V CDR1 and CDR2: MNHEY, SVGAGI. The CDR3 sequence: CASSDRVHSPLHF. CDR3 sequence (DNA): TGTGCCAGCAGTGACAGGGTCCACTCACCCCTCCACTTT.

This clonotype was observed at least ten times. The rearrangement joins TRBV11-2 to TRBJ2-5; no reliable D call. Trimming left V 6 bases short and J 5 bases short, with 4 bases between. Germline values: CDR1 SGHAT, CDR2 FQNNGV. The CDR3 has 10 amino acids. CDR3 nucleotide sequence: TGTGCCAGCAGAGGGGAGACCCAGTACTTC. It codes for CASRGETQYF.

This clonotype was seen many times. The J gene is TRBJ2-7, the V gene TRBV6-6; D possibly corresponds to TRBD2 (6 bases). Germline V gives CDR1 MNHNY, CDR2 SVGAGI (reference sequence). The length of the CDR3 is 16 residues. The V and J ends lost 5 bases and 1 base respectively, with 18 bases between them. The CDR3 here is CASSTAGYRGSYEQYV. In DNA form, the CDR3 reads TGTGCCAGCAGTACCGCGGGATATCGGGGATCCTACGAGCAGTACGTC.

The sample holds a few counts of this clonotype. V and J are TRBV5-1 and TRBJ2-3; D gene ambiguous. Germline CDR1 is SGHRS and CDR2 is YFSETQ. This CDR3 has 14 amino acids. V lost 2 bases, J lost 6 bases, and 13 bases lay in between. This chain's CDR3 is CASSLESAEDTQYF. CDR3 coding DNA: TGCGCCAGCAGCTTAGAGTCCGCAGAGGATACGCAGTATTTT.

This clonotype was counted ten times or more. The chain is built from TRBV7-3 and TRBJ1-1, with 8 bases fitting TRBD1. Germline assignment: CDR1 SGHTA and CDR2 FQGTGA. V shed 5 bases, J shed 0 bases, and the junction held 5 bases outside the gene matches. The CDR3 extends over 15 amino acids. Here the CDR3 reads CASSPGTGMNTEAFF. In DNA, the CDR3 is TGTGCCAGCAGCCCCGGGACAGGTATGAACACTGAAGCTTTCTTT.

This clonotype was counted a few times. J is TRBJ2-7 and V is TRBV18; D is unresolved. The germline V gene has CDR1 KGHSH and CDR2 LQKENI. Trimming shortened V by 3 bases and J by 7 bases, and 16 bases separated the two germline ends. The length of the CDR3 is 14 residues. The CDR3 sequence: CASSPSALKGEQYV. The CDR3 DNA follows: TGTGCCAGCTCACCGTCAGCACTTAAGGGTGAGCAGTACGTC.

This clonotype was seen at least ten times. The chain employs TRBV19 and TRBJ2-3; the D is unclear. Trimming left V 6 bases short and J 0 bases short, with 7 bases between. The V gene's germline CDR1 is LNHDA and CDR2 SQIVND (reference sequence). This CDR3 region has 13 residues. DNA of the CDR3: TGTGCCAGTAGGGCGACTAGCACAGATACGCAGTATTTT. It codes for CASRATSTDTQYF.

This clonotype has ten or more counts. V is TRBV25-1 and J is TRBJ2-3, with 13 bases lining up with TRBD2. Germline assignment: CDR1 MGHDK and CDR2 SYGVNS. This CDR3 is 19 amino acids long. V dropped 4 bases and J dropped 4; count of bases not matched to a gene: 14. The CDR3 nucleotides are TGTGCCAGCAGTGCGAGTTTGGGGACTAGCGGGGATCGGGCAGATACGCAGTATTTT. Encoded protein: CASSASLGTSGDRADTQYF.

The table lists this clonotype with many counts. The rearrangement joins TRBV6-6 to TRBJ2-5; 7 bases line up with TRBD2. There are 14 residues in the CDR3. Trimming took 6 bases from V and 7 from J; bases not matched to a gene: 11. Germline V gene sequence: CDR1 MNHNY, CDR2 SVGAGI (reference sequence). This CDR3 reads CASSPGLSVGTQYF. The DNA of the CDR3 is TGTGCCAGCAGCCCGGGACTATCAGTTGGGACCCAGTACTTC.

This clonotype was seen many times. CDR3 nucleotide sequence: TGTGCCAGCAGTTTAATCACCCGTATTAGCACAGATACGCAGTATTTT. This codes for CASSLITRISTDTQYF. V and J are TRBV12-3 or TRBV12-4 and TRBJ2-3, with D unclear. This CDR3 is built from 16 residues. The V and J ends lost 2 bases and 0 bases respectively, with 12 bases between them.

At least ten counts were recorded for this clonotype. The chain combines TRBV7-2 with TRBJ1-5; D ambiguous. V dropped 0 bases and J dropped 5 bases, with 11 bases sitting between them. CDR1 is SGHTA, CDR2 FQGNSA, per germline. The CDR3 has 15 residues. In nucleotides, the CDR3 is TGTGCCAGCAGCTTAGCTTCTGTTGGATATCAGCCCCAGCATTTT. Amino acids: CASSLASVGYQPQHF.

This chain connects TRBV7-4 to TRBJ2-3; 7 nucleotides line up with TRBD1. The CDR3 has 15 residues. V shed 4 bases, J shed 1 base, and the junction held 5 bases outside the gene matches. Germline assignment: CDR1 SGHVT and CDR2 SQSDAQ. In nucleotides, the CDR3 is TGTGCCAGCAGCTCAAACAGGGGTTGCACAGATACGCAGTATTTT. This sequence encodes CASSSNRGCTDTQYF.

This clonotype was seen at least ten times. This chain joins TRBV12-3 or TRBV12-4 and TRBJ2-5; D is possibly TRBD2 (6 bases). CDR3 length: 12 residues. With 0 bases removed from V and 11 bases from J, the gap between germline ends came to 10 bases. CDR3 region: CASSLASGTQYF. CDR3 bases: TGTGCCAGCAGTTTAGCGTCAGGGACTCAGTACTTC.

This clonotype was counted at least ten times. The chain employs TRBV12-3 or TRBV12-4 and TRBJ2-1; 14 bases are shared with TRBD2. V was clipped by 3 bases and J by 1 base; unmatched bases: 11. The CDR3 length is 20 residues. The CDR3 region has the DNA TGTGCCAGCAGTTTTATTCTGACTAGCGGGAGGGACGGATCCTACAATGAGCAGTTCTTC. It specifies CASSFILTSGRDGSYNEQFF.